This TCR beta chain was sequenced for a study of human thymus T cells. Study results and caveats: There appeared to be biased usage of V and J genes in thymic and blood repertoires.

V was trimmed by 6 bases and J by 8 bases, leaving 10 bases between them. CDR3 length equals 10 residues. Germline CDR1 and CDR2: DFQATT and SNEGSKA (reference sequence). Healthy Finnish infants undergoing corrective surgery for congenital heart defects were the donors. A roughly 0.45-1 mL peripheral blood aliquot was taken intraoperatively from four of eight donors. No fixed cell number was used; all available blood leukocytes supplied DNA. With regard to this clone: Its antigen is unidentified.

Repertoires were generated with immunoSEQ multiplex PCR, while TCRdb's copy carries only in-frame clones and drops some. The sample consists of approximately 49,000 clones, more than 85% of them appearing once. The clonotype originates from a girl under three years old with a congenital heart defect but otherwise immunologically healthy. This chain uses TRBV20-1 with TRBJ1-2, with D unresolved. Source material: blood. The CDR3 loop is CSAVHGGYTF. The CDR3, as DNA: TGCAGTGCAGTACACGGGGGCTACACCTTC.